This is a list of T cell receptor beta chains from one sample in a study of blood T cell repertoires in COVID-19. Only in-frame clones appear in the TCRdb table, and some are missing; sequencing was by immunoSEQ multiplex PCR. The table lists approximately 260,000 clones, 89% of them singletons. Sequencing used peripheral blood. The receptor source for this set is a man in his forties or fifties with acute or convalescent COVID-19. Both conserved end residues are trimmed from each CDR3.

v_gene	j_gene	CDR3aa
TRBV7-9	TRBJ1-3	ASSILDRGKGNTIY
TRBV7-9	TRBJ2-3	ASSHTGFTDTQY
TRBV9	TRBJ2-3	ASSIQRGARRDTQY
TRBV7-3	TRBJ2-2	ASSLKGRGTGELF
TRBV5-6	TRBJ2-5	ASSFQTSGGPETQY
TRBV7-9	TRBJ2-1	ASSLIAGLYNEQF
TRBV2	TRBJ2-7	ASSLADYEQY
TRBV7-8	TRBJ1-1	ASAGQSNTEAF
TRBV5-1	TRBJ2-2	ASSLTPDRASGELF
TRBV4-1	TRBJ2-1	ASSQFRGSYNEQF
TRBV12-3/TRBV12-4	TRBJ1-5	ASSARSNQPQH
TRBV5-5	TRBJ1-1	ASSLGGNTEAF
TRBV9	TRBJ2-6	ASSVTGAGANVLT
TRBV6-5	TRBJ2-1	ASSLGSGEQF
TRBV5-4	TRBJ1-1	ASSLAGGLGRTEAF
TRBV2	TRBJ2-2	ASMGAGQANTGELF
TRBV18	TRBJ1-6	ASSETGGQITLH
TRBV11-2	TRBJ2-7	ASSFLGTSHSYEQY
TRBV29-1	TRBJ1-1	SVTGVYTEAF
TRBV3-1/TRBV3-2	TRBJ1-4	ASSQVRGEKLF